This T cell receptor beta chain was sequenced in a study of blood T cell repertoires in COVID-19 (TCRdb year 2020). About the investigation overall: Collaborator samples came from the United States, Italy and Spain and covered acute and convalescent phases of COVID-19. The prospective study material was composed of cDNA or gDNA derived from T cells, B-cell-depleted T cells, or PBMCs. The dataset comprised deeply sampled blood TCRbeta repertoires from subjects exposed to, actively infected with, or recovered from COVID-19. The repertoires were released in a freely available public database meant as a resource for research on the immune response to SARS-CoV-2. Samples came from the ongoing ImmuneRACE study (first 160 participants) plus 1,254 subjects from 6 global collaborators. The sample metadata nearly always contained a de-identified subject ID, COVID-19 status, age in years and sex. Where available, HLA class I and class II types were obtained from metadata supplied by the sample provider rather than from assay-based typing.

TCRbeta CDR3 regions were amplified from genomic DNA using the immunoSEQ Assay, a bias-controlled multiplex PCR. Per the original workflow: Within the assay, amplification of reference gene primers was used to estimate how many nucleated cells each sample contained. To quantify the absolute abundance of each unique TCRbeta CDR3 rearrangement, sequence reads were collapsed and filtered. For each sample, productive Simpson clonality was calculated as the square root of Simpson's diversity index across productive rearrangements. In its TCRdb copy, this immuneACCESS table keeps in-frame sequences only and misses some clones. Where compared with another copy, unresolved V genes explain less than half of these, and the others have no known cause. D and trimming were read from the DNA, whereas the V and J calls and clone size are those reported in that table. The sample profile shows 150,000 to 200,000 clones; 70% to 90% of them were found once. The top ten clones comprise around 7% of the sample.

Whole blood was collected in K2EDTA tubes by collaborating institutions according to the institutions' own protocols. For TCRbeta analysis, collaborator samples were shipped as frozen whole blood, as isolated PBMCs, or as DNA extracted from either sample type. As regards this clone: Its antigen specificity is not known. Per-base quality was not reported, and no clone a single base away is much larger than it.

Results the study describes overall, beyond this receptor: The quantity of clinical and demographic metadata differed by source and by participant and was supplied without curation.

From its cysteine to its phenylalanine, the CDR3 spans 21 amino acids. CDR3 DNA is the only sequence kept; it has 63 bases, read in frame from the first base. Sequenced: peripheral blood. The TCR was taken from an elderly woman in a cohort sampled during active or convalescent COVID-19. The chain couples TRBV21-1 to TRBJ1-2. TRBV21-1 is labeled a pseudogene. The bases read TGTGCCAGCAGCAAAAAAATTCCCTTGTTGGAGGAGGGAGGAACTAACTATGGCTACACCTTC. Its amino acids are CASSKKIPLLEEGGTNYGYTF.